The entry that follows covers one T cell receptor (beta chain) sequence. Its antigen is unidentified. The source of the sample is a study of Ad26.COV2.S vaccination and SARS-CoV-2 variants. Study background: Recipients of Ad26.COV2.S got it intramuscularly, once or twice 56 days apart.

Findings and caveats of the study: Breadth, reportedly substantial, characterized the spike-specific CD8+ and CD4+ T cell responses after vaccination.

The repertoire was sequenced with immunoSEQ multiplex PCR; TCRdb's copy has only in-frame clones and lacks some. The top ten hold about 10% of the sample, which has about 350,000 clones, 80% to 90% seen once. Treatment specified: some 20 received Ad26.COV2.S at low or high dose, single or two shots; about five received placebo; per-sample allocation not given. Sampling happened 63 days after the first vaccine or placebo injection. It was an adult aged 18-55 years in Boston who was the donor. Vaccine was an Ad26 vector expressing Wuhan-strain SARS-CoV-2 spike. Trimming removed 0 bases at V and 8 bases at J, with 2 bases between. Germline V gene data show CDR1 as MDHEN and CDR2 as SYDVKM. The CDR3 sequence is 11 residues long.

V usage is TRBV28 and J usage is TRBJ2-1; D remains ambiguous. The sequence was collected from a person aged 18-65 years who received the Ad26.COV2.S COVID-19 vaccine or a placebo. The starting material was peripheral blood, obtained in a trial of Ad26.COV2.S vaccine versus placebo. The CDR3 loop is CASSLWDEQFF. The CDR3 nucleotides read TGTGCCAGCAGTTTATGGGATGAGCAGTTCTTC. The full variable domain, rest sourced from reference TRBV28 and TRBJ2-1, is DVKVTQSSRYLVKRTGEKVFLECVQDMDHENMFWYRQDPGLGLRLIYFSYDVKMKEKGDIPEGYSVSREKKERFSLILESASTNQTSMYLCASSLWDEQFFGPGTRLTVL.